A single T cell receptor (beta chain) is shown here with its context. An end of the junction differs from the germline gene, which may be a read error. Method: immunoSEQ multiplex PCR; TCRdb's copy keeps in-frame clones and lacks some. The sample contains 190,000 or so clones, around 93% of which appear only once. The CDR3 is 12 amino acids. CDR1 SNHLY and CDR2 FYNNEI come from the germline V gene. This sample is drawn from a study of control samples from healthy donors and cancer patients. Sequenced input: blood. The chain is built from TRBV2 and TRBJ1-1; the match to TRBD1 covers 7 bases. This receptor was obtained from a man aged 18 to 29 in good health. The CDR3, as DNA: TGTGCCAGCAGCGACCGGGACAGATCTCTTTCTTTT. This gives the protein CASSDRDRSLSF.